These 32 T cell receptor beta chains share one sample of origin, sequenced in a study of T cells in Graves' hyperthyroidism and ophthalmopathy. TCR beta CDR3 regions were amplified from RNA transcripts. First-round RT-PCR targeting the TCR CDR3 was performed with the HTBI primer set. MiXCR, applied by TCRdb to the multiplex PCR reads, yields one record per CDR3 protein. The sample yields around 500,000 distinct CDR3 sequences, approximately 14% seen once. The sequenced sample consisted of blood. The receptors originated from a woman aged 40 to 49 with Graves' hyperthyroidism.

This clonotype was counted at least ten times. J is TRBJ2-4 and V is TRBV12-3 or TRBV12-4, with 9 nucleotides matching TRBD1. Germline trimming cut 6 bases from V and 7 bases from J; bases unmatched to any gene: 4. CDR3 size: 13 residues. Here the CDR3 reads CASSPDRGNIQYF. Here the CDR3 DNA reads TGTGCCAGCAGCCCTGACAGGGGGAACATTCAGTACTTC.

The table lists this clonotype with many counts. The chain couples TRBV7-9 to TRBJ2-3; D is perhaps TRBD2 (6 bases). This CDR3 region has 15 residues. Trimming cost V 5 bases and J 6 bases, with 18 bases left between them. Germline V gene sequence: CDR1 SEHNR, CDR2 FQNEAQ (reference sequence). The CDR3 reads CASSTLAPSADTQYF. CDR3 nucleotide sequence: TGTGCCAGCAGCACACTAGCCCCGAGCGCCGATACGCAGTATTTT.

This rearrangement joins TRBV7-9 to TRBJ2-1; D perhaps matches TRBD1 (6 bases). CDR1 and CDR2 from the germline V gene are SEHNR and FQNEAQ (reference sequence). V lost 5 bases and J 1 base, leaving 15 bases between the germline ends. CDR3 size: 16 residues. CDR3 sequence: CASSPQGQLSYNEQFF. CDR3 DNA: TGTGCCAGCAGCCCACAGGGTCAACTATCCTACAATGAGCAGTTCTTC.

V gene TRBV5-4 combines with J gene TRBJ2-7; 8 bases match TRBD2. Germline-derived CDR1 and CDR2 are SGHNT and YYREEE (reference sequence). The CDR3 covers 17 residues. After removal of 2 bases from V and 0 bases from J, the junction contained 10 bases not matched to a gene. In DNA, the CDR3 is TGTGCCAGCAGCTTATTTCTAGCGGGTACGAGCTCCTACGAGCAGTACTTC. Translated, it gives CASSLFLAGTSSYEQYF.

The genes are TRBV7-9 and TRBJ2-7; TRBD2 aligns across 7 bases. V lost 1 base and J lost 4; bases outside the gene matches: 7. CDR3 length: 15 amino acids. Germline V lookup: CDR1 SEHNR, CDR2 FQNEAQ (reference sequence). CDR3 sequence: CASSLVLSGAYEQYF. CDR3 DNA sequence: TGTGCCAGCAGCTTAGTATTAAGCGGGGCGTACGAGCAGTACTTC.

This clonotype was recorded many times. CDR3 coding DNA: TGCAGTGCTAGAGATCGACAGTCCAATGAGCAGTTCTTC. It codes for CSARDRQSNEQFF. The chain combines TRBV20-1 with TRBJ2-1; a possible D gene is TRBD1 (5 bases). CDR3 length: 13 amino acids. Germline CDR1 DFQATT, CDR2 SNEGSKA (reference sequence). Deletions cut 0 bases from V and 6 bases from J, with 9 bases between.

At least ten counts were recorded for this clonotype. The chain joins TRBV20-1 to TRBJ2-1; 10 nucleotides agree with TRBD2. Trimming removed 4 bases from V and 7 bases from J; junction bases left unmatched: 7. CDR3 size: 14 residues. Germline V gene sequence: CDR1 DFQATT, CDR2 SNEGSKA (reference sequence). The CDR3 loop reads CSANTPTSGNEQFF. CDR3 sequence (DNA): TGCAGTGCTAATACCCCGACTAGCGGGAATGAGCAGTTCTTC.

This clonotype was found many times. The CDR3 region is CASSLPVWGVQETQYF. DNA of the CDR3: TGTGCCAGCAGTCTACCCGTGTGGGGGGTTCAAGAGACCCAGTACTTC. The rearrangement joins TRBV12-3 or TRBV12-4 to TRBJ2-5; a possible D gene is TRBD2 (6 bases). The CDR3 runs 16 residues. V lost 5 bases and J 2 bases, leaving 18 bases between the germline ends.

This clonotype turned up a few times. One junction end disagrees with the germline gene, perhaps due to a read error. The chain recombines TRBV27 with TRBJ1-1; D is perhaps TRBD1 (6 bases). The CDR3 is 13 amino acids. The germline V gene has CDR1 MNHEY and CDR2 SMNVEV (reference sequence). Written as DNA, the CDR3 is TGTGCCAGCCGAAAGAGGGGGGCTGCTGAAGCTTCCTTT. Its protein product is CASRKRGAAEASF.

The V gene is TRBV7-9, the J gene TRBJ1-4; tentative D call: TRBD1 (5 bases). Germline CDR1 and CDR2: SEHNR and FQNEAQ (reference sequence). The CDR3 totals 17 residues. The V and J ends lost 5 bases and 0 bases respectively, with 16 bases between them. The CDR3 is CASSPGRAGATNEKLFF. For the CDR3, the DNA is TGTGCCAGCAGCCCAGGCAGGGCGGGGGCAACTAATGAAAAACTGTTTTTT.

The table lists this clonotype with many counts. The CDR3 here is CASSPTVGGNTEAFF. CDR3 bases: TGTGCCAGCTCACCCACGGTTGGCGGCAACACTGAAGCTTTCTTT. This chain connects TRBV18 to TRBJ1-1; D unresolved. The CDR3 contains 15 residues. Germline V CDR1 and CDR2: KGHSH, LQKENI. V lost 3 bases, J lost 2 bases, and 13 bases lay in between.

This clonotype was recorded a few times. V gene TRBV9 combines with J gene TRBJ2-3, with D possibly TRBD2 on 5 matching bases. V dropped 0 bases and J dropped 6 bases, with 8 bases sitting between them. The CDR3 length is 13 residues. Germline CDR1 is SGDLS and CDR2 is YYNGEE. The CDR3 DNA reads TGTGCCAGCAGCGTAGACGGGGTGGATACGCAGTATTTT. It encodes CASSVDGVDTQYF.

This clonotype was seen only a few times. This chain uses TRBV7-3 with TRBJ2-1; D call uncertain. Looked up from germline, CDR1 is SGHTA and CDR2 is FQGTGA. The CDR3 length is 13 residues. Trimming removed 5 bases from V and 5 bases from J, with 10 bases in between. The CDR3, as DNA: TGTGCCAGCAGCCCCGCCCCTCACAATGAGCAGTTCTTC. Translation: CASSPAPHNEQFF.

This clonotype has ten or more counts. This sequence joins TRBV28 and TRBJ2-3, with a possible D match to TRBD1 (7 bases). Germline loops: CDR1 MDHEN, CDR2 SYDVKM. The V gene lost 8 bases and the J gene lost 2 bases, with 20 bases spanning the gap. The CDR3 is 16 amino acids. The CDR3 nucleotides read TGTGCCAGCCTCGCGGGCGCAGGGGGGTCCACAGATACGCAGTATTTT. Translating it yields CASLAGAGGSTDTQYF.

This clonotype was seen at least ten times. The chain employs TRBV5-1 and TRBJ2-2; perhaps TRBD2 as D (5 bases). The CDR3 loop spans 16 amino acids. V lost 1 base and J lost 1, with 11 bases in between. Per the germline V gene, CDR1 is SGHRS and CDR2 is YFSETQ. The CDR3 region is CASSLSGGLNTGELFF. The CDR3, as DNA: TGCGCCAGCAGCTTGAGTGGCGGGTTGAACACCGGGGAGCTGTTTTTT.

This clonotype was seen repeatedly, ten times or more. The CDR3 DNA reads TGTGCCAGCAGTAAAGGACTAGCGGGAGGCCAGTTCTTC. Protein: CASSKGLAGGQFF. The chain joins TRBV6-1 to TRBJ2-1; 14 nucleotides agree with TRBD2. Trimming removed 5 bases from V and 13 bases from J; junction bases left unmatched: 4. Germline V gene sequence: CDR1 MNHNS, CDR2 SASEGT. This CDR3 spans 13 amino acids.

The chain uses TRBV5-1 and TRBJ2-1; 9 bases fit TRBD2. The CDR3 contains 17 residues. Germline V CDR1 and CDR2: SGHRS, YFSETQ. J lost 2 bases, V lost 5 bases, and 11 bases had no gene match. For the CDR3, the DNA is TGCGCCAGCAGTATACTCTTAGCGGGAGCAACCTACAATGAGCAGTTCTTC. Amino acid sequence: CASSILLAGATYNEQFF.

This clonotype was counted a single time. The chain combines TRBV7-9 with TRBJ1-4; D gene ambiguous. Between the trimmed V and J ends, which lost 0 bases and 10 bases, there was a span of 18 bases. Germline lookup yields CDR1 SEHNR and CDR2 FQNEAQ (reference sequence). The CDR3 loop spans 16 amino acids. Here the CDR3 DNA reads TGTGCCAGCAGCTTAGCGATTTCGGGAAGCTTAGGAAAACTGTTTTTT. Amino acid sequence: CASSLAISGSLGKLFF. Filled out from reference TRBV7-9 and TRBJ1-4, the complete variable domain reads DTGVSQNPRHKITKRGQNVTFRCDPISEHNRLYWYRQTLGQGPEFLTYFQNEAQLEKSRLLSDRFSAERPKGSFSTLEIQRTEQGDSAMYLCASSLAISGSLGKLFFGSGTQLSVL.

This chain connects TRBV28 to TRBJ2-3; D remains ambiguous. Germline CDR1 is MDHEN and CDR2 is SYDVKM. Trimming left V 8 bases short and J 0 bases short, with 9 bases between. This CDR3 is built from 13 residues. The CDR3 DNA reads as TGTGCCAGCGGAGAGCTGAGCACAGATACGCAGTATTTT. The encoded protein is CASGELSTDTQYF.

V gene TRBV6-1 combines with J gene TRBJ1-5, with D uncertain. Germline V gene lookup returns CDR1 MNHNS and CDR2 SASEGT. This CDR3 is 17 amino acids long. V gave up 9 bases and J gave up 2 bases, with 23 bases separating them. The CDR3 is CARTRPGKRLGNQPQHF. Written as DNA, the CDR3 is TGTGCCAGAACCAGACCGGGAAAGCGATTGGGCAATCAGCCCCAGCATTTT.

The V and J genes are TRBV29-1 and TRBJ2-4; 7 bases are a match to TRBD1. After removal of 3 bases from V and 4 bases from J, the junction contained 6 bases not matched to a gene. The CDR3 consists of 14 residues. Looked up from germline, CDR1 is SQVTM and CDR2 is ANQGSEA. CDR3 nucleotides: TGCAGCGTTGATAATCCGGGACAGAAAAACATTCAGTACTTC. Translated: CSVDNPGQKNIQYF. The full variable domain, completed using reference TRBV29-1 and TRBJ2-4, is SAVISQKPSRDICQRGTSLTIQCQVDSQVTMMFWYRQQPGQSLTLIATANQGSEATYESGFVIDKFPISRPNLTFSTLTVSNMSPEDSSIYLCSVDNPGQKNIQYFGAGTRLSVL.

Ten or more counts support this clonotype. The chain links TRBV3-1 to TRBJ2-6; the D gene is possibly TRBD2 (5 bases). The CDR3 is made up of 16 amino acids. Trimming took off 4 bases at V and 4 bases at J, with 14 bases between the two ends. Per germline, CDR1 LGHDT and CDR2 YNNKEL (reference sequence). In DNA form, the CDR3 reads TGTGCCAGCAGCCGCCCCTCGGGGAACGGGGCCAACGTCCTGACTTTC. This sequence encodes CASSRPSGNGANVLTF.

The CDR3 reads CASSPAGSQSSTDTQYF. The CDR3 nucleotides read TGTGCCAGCAGCCCCGCCGGGTCCCAATCTAGCACAGATACGCAGTATTTT. The chain combines TRBV5-6 with TRBJ2-3; D gene uncertain. The length of the CDR3 is 17 residues. The germline gives CDR1 SGHDT, CDR2 YYEEEE. V gave up 4 bases and J gave up 0 bases, with 18 bases separating them.

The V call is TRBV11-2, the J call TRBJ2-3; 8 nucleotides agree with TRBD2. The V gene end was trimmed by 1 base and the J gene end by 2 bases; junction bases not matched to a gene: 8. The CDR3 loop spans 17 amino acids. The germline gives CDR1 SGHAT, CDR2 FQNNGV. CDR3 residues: CASSLAPAGAHTDTQYF. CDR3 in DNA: TGTGCCAGCAGCTTAGCTCCAGCGGGAGCGCACACAGATACGCAGTATTTT.

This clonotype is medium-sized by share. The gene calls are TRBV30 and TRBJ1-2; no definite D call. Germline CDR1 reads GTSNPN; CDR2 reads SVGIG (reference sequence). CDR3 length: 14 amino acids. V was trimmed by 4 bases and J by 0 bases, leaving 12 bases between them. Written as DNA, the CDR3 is TGTGCCTGGACAGGTTCGATGACTAACTATGGCTACACCTTC. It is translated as CAWTGSMTNYGYTF.

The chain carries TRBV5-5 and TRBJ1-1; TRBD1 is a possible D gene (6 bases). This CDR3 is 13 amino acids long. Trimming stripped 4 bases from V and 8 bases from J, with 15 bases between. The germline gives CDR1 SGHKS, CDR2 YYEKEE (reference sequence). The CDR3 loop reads CASSGREQGEAFF. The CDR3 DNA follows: TGTGCCAGCAGCGGCCGAGAACAGGGCGAAGCTTTCTTT.

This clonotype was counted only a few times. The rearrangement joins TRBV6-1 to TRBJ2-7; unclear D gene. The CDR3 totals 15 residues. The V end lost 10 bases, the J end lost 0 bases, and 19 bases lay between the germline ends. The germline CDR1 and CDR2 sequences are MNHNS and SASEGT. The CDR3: CATSPRGMVSYEQYF. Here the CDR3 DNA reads TGTGCCACTTCCCCCCGCGGCATGGTCTCCTACGAGCAGTACTTC.

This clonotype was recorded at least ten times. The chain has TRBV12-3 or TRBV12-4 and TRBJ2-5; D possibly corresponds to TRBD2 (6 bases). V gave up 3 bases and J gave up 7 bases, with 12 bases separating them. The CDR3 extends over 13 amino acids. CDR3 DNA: TGTGCCAGCAGTTTTAGCGGTCCAGGGACCCAGTACTTC. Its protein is CASSFSGPGTQYF.

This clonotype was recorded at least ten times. The CDR3 sequence is CSANPPGSLSYEQYF. CDR3 coding DNA: TGCAGTGCCAACCCGCCGGGCAGCCTCTCCTACGAGCAGTACTTC. The chain has TRBV20-1 and TRBJ2-7; D gene ambiguous. With 6 bases removed from V and 0 bases from J, the gap between germline ends came to 18 bases. The CDR3 is made up of 15 amino acids. Germline loops: CDR1 DFQATT, CDR2 SNEGSKA (reference sequence).

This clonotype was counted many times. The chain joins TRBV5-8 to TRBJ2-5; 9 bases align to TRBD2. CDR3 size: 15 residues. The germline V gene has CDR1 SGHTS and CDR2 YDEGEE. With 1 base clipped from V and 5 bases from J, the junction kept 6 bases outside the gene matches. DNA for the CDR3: TGTGCCAGCAGCTTGACTAGCGGGTTCGGTGAGACCCAGTACTTC. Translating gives CASSLTSGFGETQYF. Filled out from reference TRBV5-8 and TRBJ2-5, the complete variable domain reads EAGVTQSPTHLIKTRGQQATLRCSPISGHTSVYWYQQALGLGLQFLLWYDEGEERNRGNFPPRFSGRQFPNYSSELNVNALELEDSALYLCASSLTSGFGETQYFGPGTRLLVL.

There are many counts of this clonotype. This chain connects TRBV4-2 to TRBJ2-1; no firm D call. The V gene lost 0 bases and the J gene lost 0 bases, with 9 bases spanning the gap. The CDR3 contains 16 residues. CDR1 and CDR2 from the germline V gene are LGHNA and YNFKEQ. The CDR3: CASSQDRQSSYNEQFF. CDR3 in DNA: TGTGCCAGCAGCCAAGACCGGCAGAGCTCCTACAATGAGCAGTTCTTC.

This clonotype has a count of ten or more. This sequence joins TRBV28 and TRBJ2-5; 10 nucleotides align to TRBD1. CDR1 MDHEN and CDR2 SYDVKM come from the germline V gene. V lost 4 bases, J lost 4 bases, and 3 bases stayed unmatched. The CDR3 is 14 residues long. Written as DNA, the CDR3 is TGTGCCAGCAGTTCCGGGACAGGGGTAGAGACCCAGTACTTC. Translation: CASSSGTGVETQYF.